Sequencing of this TCR beta chain was carried out in a study of naive and memory T cell subsets. Cells stained for CD3, CD4, CD8, CD45RA, CD27 and viability were sorted into four CD45RA/CD27 subsets. Two oligonucleotides, mixed equimolar, formed the beta constant-region primer covering TRBC1 and TRBC2. MiXCR was run by TCRdb on the UMI-ligation and nested PCR reads, yielding one entry per CDR3 protein. Here the sample spans 150,000 or so distinct CDR3 sequences, about 17% being singletons. With 5 bases clipped from V and 0 bases from J, the junction kept 5 bases outside the gene matches. The CDR3 runs to 17 residues. This clonotype has a handful of counts.

Sequenced: naive CD4+ T cells from blood. The TCR was taken from a human donor in good health. J is TRBJ1-6 and V is TRBV12-3 or TRBV12-4; TRBD1 matches at 9 bases. The CDR3 DNA follows: TGTGCCAGCAGTCCTGACAGGGGGAGCTCCTATAATTCACCCCTCCACTTT. Protein: CASSPDRGSSYNSPLHF.